This T cell receptor (beta chain) is drawn from a study of blood T cells in healthy people across ages. This clonotype has more than one count but fewer than ten. The CDR3 has 13 amino acids. CDR1 and CDR2 (germline): DFQATT, SNEGSKA (reference sequence). Trimming pared 3 bases from V and 6 bases from J, leaving 12 bases between. Primed by a sample-barcoded 5' primer and a J-beta primer mix, a second PCR proceeded for about 7 to 11 cycles. TCRdb re-analysed the 5' RACE reads in MiXCR, keeping a single row per CDR3 protein. The data show 1.5 million or so distinct CDR3 sequences, roughly 43% seen once.

V is TRBV20-1 and J is TRBJ2-1; D is uncertain. Sample: blood. This sequence originates from a woman between 18 and 30 years old in good health. CDR3 in amino acids: CSASSMASNEQFF. CDR3 in DNA: TGCAGTGCTAGTAGCATGGCAAGCAATGAGCAGTTCTTC.